Listed here are 18 T cell receptor beta chains from one sample, sequenced in a study of T cell responses to AZD1222 COVID-19 vaccine. Sequencing used immunoSEQ multiplex PCR; TCRdb keeps in-frame clones, though not all of them. The sample has around 84,000 clones, roughly 85% seen once; the top ten hold approximately 1.5%. The sample was peripheral blood, taken on day 0 of AZD1222 vaccination. The receptors were sampled from an adult in good health.

The CDR3 loop reads CASGFEGTEAFF. DNA for the CDR3: TGTGCTAGTGGTTTCGAGGGAACTGAAGCTTTCTTT. This chain links TRBV12-5 with TRBJ1-1, with no clear D. Per the germline V gene, CDR1 is LGHNT and CDR2 is FRNRAP. V was cut by 3 bases and J by 5 bases, with 7 bases left in between. This CDR3 is 12 amino acids long.

The V call is TRBV28, the J call TRBJ1-5; D is ambiguous. Germline V gives CDR1 MDHEN, CDR2 SYDVKM. Between the trimmed V and J ends, which lost 5 bases and 6 bases, there was a span of 17 bases. This CDR3 contains 15 residues. CDR3 sequence reads: CASSPAGVSVQPQHF. The CDR3 region has the DNA TGTGCCAGCAGTCCCGCCGGGGTCTCAGTTCAGCCCCAGCATTTT.

DNA of the CDR3: TGTGCCTGGAGTATACCCTATAGCAATCAGCCCCAGCATTTT. Protein: CAWSIPYSNQPQHF. The genes are TRBV30 and TRBJ1-5; no clear D gene. Trimming stripped 2 bases from V and 0 bases from J, with 8 bases between. Germline V gives CDR1 GTSNPN, CDR2 SVGIG (reference sequence). The CDR3 spans 14 residues. Based on the CDR3 plus reference TRBV30 and TRBJ1-5, the full variable domain is SQTIHQWPATLVQPVGSPLSLECTVEGTSNPNLYWYRQAAGRGLQLLFYSVGIGQISSEVPQNLSASRPQDRQFILSSKKLLLSDSGFYLCAWSIPYSNQPQHFGDGTRLSIL.

The chain carries TRBV13 and TRBJ1-2, with D possibly being TRBD1 (6 bases). V lost 6 bases to trimming and J lost 4 bases, with 18 bases between them. The CDR3 has 15 amino acids. The germline V gene has CDR1 PRHDT and CDR2 FYEKMQ (reference sequence). For the CDR3, the DNA is TGTGCCAGCAGGGCTCCGGGACACAACACCTATGGCTACACCTTC. It specifies CASRAPGHNTYGYTF.

The chain combines TRBV19 with TRBJ1-5; TRBD1 matches at 10 bases. Germline lookup yields CDR1 LNHDA and CDR2 SQIVND (reference sequence). V trimming: 6 bases; J trimming: 2 bases; junction bases outside the gene matches: 1. The length of the CDR3 is 14 residues. CDR3: CASSGTGGNQPQHF. The CDR3 DNA reads TGTGCCAGTAGCGGGACAGGGGGCAATCAGCCCCAGCATTTT.

This chain uses TRBV6-5 with TRBJ1-2; 7 positions match TRBD1. Germline V gene lookup returns CDR1 MNHEY and CDR2 SVGAGI. CDR3 size: 14 residues. V gave up 2 bases and J gave up 3 bases; unmatched junction bases: 3. DNA of the CDR3: TGTGCCAGCAGTTACGTCAGGGGGGACTATGGCTACACCTTC. This codes for CASSYVRGDYGYTF.

J is TRBJ2-2 and V is TRBV6-2 or TRBV6-3, with D possibly matching TRBD1 (6 bases). There are 15 residues in the CDR3. Trimming pared 2 bases from V and 3 bases from J, leaving 10 bases between. Germline V gene sequence: CDR1 MNHEY, CDR2 SVGEGT. CDR3 protein: CASSYGGHYTGELFF. In DNA form, the CDR3 reads TGTGCCAGCAGTTACGGGGGACACTACACCGGGGAGCTGTTTTTT.

The V gene is TRBV29-1, the J gene TRBJ1-2, with a tentative D call TRBD1 (6 bases). The germline V gene encodes CDR1 SQVTM and CDR2 ANQGSEA. The CDR3 runs 14 residues. Trimming took off 7 bases at V and 6 bases at J, with 21 bases between the two ends. CDR3 loop: CSALSEQGLDGYTF. DNA of the CDR3: TGCAGCGCCCTCTCAGAACAGGGTCTCGATGGCTACACCTTC.

This sequence joins TRBV19 and TRBJ2-3, with D maybe TRBD2 (5 bases). The V end lost 5 bases, the J end lost 7 bases, and 22 bases lay between the germline ends. Germline V gene data show CDR1 as LNHDA and CDR2 as SQIVND (reference sequence). This CDR3 comprises 16 residues. The CDR3, as DNA: TGTGCCAGTAGTTGGAGGCTGGACCCGGGTAGGAATACGCAGTATTTT. This gives the protein CASSWRLDPGRNTQYF.

V is TRBV5-6 and J is TRBJ1-1; perhaps TRBD1 as D (5 bases). V was pared by 1 base and J by 10 bases, with 11 bases between. This CDR3 comprises 12 residues. CDR1 and CDR2 from the germline V gene are SGHDT and YYEEEE. In DNA, the CDR3 is TGTGCCAGCAGCTTGATGGCCCAGGGAGCTTTCTTT. Translating gives CASSLMAQGAFF. The full variable domain, with the rest looked up from reference TRBV5-6 and TRBJ1-1, is DAGVTQSPTHLIKTRGQQVTLRCSPKSGHDTVSWYQQALGQGPQFIFQYYEEEERQRGNFPDRFSGHQFPNYSSELNVNALLLGDSALYLCASSLMAQGAFFGQGTRLTVV.

On this clone: A junction boundary mismatches the germline segment, possibly from a read error. The V gene is TRBV3-1 (or the pseudogene TRBV3-2), the J gene TRBJ1-1; no reliable D call. The germline gives CDR1 LGHDT, CDR2 YNNKEL (reference sequence). There are 12 residues in the CDR3. Written as DNA, the CDR3 is TGTGCCAGCGGCCATATGAGGGCTGAAGCTTTCTTT. Protein product: CASGHMRAEAFF.

The chain couples TRBV7-2 to TRBJ2-5, with D possibly matching TRBD1 (6 bases). The CDR3 length is 17 residues. Trimming removed 1 base at V and 5 bases at J, with 20 bases between. In germline, CDR1 is SGHTA, CDR2 FQGNSA. The CDR3 DNA sequence: TGTGCCAGCAGCTTAGTAGGGAGACAGTCTAGGGGGGAGACCCAGTACTTC. Its protein is CASSLVGRQSRGETQYF.

The chain combines TRBV11-2 with TRBJ1-2; D possibly corresponds to TRBD1 (5 bases). V lost 5 bases and J lost 7, with 14 bases in between. The CDR3 runs to 13 residues. Looked up from germline, CDR1 is SGHAT and CDR2 is FQNNGV. The CDR3 loop is CASSPVAGPGYTF. CDR3 nucleotides: TGTGCCAGCAGCCCCGTAGCAGGGCCTGGCTACACCTTC.

This chain links TRBV6-5 with TRBJ1-3, with D possibly being TRBD1 (5 bases). The CDR3 sequence is 14 residues long. The ends were cut back, 6 bases at V and 4 bases at J, with 13 bases in the middle. Germline CDR1 reads MNHEY; CDR2 reads SVGAGI. The CDR3 bases are TGTGCCAGCAGGGGTGGGGCTCCGGGAAACACCATATATTTT. This codes for CASRGGAPGNTIYF.

This clone has only one observation. This chain uses TRBV19 with TRBJ2-7; maybe TRBD2 (5 bases). The CDR3 totals 15 residues. CDR1 LNHDA and CDR2 SQIVND come from the germline V gene (reference sequence). V was shortened by 7 bases and J by 4 bases, with 20 bases between the two germline ends. The CDR3 sequence is CASKSAAGPGYEQYF. The CDR3 DNA follows: TGTGCCAGTAAATCGGCGGCGGGTCCGGGTTACGAGCAGTACTTC.

The chain couples TRBV2 to TRBJ1-5; D gene uncertain. This CDR3 has 12 residues. Germline values: CDR1 SNHLY, CDR2 FYNNEI. The germline V and J ends were trimmed by 1 base and 9 bases, with 7 bases remaining between them. The CDR3, as DNA: TGTGCCAGCAGTGAAGATAGCTGGCCCCAGCATTTT. It encodes CASSEDSWPQHF. Supplemented by reference TRBV2 and TRBJ1-5, the full variable domain reads EPEVTQTPSHQVTQMGQEVILRCVPISNHLYFYWYRQILGQKVEFLVSFYNNEISEKSEIFDDQFSVERPDGSNFTLKIRSTKLEDSAMYFCASSEDSWPQHFGDGTRLSIL.

The gene calls are TRBV6-5 and TRBJ1-5, with 10 bases that match TRBD1. The V gene end was trimmed by 7 bases and the J gene end by 4 bases; junction bases not matched to a gene: 4. Germline V gene data show CDR1 as MNHEY and CDR2 as SVGAGI. CDR3 length: 14 amino acids. CDR3 residues: CASIWGQGNQPQHF. Written as DNA, the CDR3 is TGTGCCAGCATATGGGGACAGGGGAATCAGCCCCAGCATTTT.

The rearrangement uses TRBV24-1 and TRBJ2-3; a possible D gene is TRBD1 (6 bases). There are 16 residues in the CDR3. CDR1 KGHDR and CDR2 SFDVKD come from the germline V gene. The ends were cut back, 2 bases at V and 0 bases at J, with 11 bases in the middle. CDR3 region: CATSDSGTSSTDTQYF. The DNA for the CDR3 is TGTGCCACCAGTGATTCCGGGACATCTAGCACAGATACGCAGTATTTT.